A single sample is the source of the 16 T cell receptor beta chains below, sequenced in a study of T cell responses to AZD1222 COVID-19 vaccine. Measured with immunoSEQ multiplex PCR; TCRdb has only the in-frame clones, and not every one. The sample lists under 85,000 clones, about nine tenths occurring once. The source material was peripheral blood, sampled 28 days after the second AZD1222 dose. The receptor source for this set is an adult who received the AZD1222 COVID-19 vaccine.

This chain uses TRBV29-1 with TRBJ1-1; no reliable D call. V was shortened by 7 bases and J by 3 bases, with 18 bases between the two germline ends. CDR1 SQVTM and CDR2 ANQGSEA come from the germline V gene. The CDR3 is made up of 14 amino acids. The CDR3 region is CSGTVPGSYTEAFF. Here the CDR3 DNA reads TGCAGCGGAACGGTTCCAGGTAGTTACACTGAAGCTTTCTTT.

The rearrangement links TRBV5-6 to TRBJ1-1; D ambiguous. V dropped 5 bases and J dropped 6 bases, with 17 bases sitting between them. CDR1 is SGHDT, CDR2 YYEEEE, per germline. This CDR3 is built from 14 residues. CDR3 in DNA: TGTGCCAGCAGTCTGGGTCGGGGATATCCTGAAGCTTTCTTT. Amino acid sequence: CASSLGRGYPEAFF.

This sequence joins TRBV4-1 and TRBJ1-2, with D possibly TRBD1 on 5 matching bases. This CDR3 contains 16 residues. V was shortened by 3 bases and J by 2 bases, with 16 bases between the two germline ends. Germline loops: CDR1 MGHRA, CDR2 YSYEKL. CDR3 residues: CASSQGGTPLNYGYTF. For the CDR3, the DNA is TGCGCCAGCAGCCAGGGCGGGACCCCCTTGAACTATGGCTACACCTTC.

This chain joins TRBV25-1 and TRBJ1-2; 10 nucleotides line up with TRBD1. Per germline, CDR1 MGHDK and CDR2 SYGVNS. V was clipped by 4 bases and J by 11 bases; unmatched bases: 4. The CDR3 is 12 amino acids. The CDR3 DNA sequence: TGTGCCAGCAGTGCCGACAGGGGGCTGTACACCTTC. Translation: CASSADRGLYTF.

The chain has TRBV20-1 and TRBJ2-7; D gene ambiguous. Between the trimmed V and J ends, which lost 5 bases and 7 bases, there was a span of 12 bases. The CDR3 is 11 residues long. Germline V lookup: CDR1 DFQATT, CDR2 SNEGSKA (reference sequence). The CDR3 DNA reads TGCAGTGCTTTCCTGGTGGGGGAGCAGTACTTC. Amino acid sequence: CSAFLVGEQYF.

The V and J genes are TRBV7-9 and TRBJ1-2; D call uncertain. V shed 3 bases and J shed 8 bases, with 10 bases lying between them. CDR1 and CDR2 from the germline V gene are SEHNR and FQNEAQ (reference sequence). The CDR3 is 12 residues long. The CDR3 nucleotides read TGTGCCAGCAGCTTTCTACATGCCGGCTACACCTTC. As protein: CASSFLHAGYTF.

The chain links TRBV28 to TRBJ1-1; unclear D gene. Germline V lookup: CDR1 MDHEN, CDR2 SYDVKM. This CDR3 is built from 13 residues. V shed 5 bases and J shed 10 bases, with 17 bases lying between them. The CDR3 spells CASSRPQVIGAFF. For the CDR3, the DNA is TGTGCCAGCAGTCGTCCCCAGGTGATCGGAGCTTTCTTT.

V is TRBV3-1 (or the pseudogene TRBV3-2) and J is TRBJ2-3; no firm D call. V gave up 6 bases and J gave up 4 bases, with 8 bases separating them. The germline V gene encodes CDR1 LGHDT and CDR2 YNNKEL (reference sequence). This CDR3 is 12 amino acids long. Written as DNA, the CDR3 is TGTGCCAGCAGGCAACAACCAGATACGCAGTATTTT. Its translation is CASRQQPDTQYF.

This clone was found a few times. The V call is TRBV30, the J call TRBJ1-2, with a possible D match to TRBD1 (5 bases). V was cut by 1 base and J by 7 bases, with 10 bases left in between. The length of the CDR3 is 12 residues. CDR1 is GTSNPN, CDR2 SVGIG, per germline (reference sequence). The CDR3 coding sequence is TGTGCCTGGAGTGGGGGGTGGGGTGGCTACACCTTC. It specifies CAWSGGWGGYTF. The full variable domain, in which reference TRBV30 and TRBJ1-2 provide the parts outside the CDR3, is SQTIHQWPATLVQPVGSPLSLECTVEGTSNPNLYWYRQAAGRGLQLLFYSVGIGQISSEVPQNLSASRPQDRQFILSSKKLLLSDSGFYLCAWSGGWGGYTFGSGTRLTVV.

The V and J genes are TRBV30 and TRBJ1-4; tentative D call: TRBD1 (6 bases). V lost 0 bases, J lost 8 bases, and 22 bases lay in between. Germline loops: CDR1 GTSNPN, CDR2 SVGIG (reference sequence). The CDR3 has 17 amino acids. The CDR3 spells CAWSVPLQWTEEEKLFF. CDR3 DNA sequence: TGTGCCTGGAGTGTACCATTGCAGTGGACAGAGGAGGAAAAACTGTTTTTT.

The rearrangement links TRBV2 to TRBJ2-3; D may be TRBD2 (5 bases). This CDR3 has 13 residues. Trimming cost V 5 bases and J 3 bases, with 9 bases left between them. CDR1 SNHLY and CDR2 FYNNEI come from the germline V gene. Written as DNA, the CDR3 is TGTGCCAGCAGTCGAGGGCTAACAGATACGCAGTATTTT. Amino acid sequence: CASSRGLTDTQYF.

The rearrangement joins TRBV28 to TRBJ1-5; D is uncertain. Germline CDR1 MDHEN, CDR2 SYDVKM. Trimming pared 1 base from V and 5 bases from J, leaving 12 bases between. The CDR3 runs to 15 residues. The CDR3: CASSLLRGGDQPQHF. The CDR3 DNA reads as TGTGCCAGCAGTTTATTAAGAGGCGGGGATCAGCCCCAGCATTTT. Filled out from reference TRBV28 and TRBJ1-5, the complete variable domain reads DVKVTQSSRYLVKRTGEKVFLECVQDMDHENMFWYRQDPGLGLRLIYFSYDVKMKEKGDIPEGYSVSREKKERFSLILESASTNQTSMYLCASSLLRGGDQPQHFGDGTRLSIL.

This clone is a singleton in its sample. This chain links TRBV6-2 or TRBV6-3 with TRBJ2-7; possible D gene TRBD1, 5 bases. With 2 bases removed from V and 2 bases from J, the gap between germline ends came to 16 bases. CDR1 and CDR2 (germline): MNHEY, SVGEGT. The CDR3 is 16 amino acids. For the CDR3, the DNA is TGTGCCAGCAGTTACGGCCTGGGGCAGGCCGCCTACGAGCAGTACTTC. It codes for CASSYGLGQAAYEQYF.

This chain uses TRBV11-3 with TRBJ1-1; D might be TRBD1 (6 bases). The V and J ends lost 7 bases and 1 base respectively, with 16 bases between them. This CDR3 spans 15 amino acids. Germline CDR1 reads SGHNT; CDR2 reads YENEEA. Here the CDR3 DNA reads TGTGCCAGCACCTGGGGGCCAGGGACGAACACTGAAGCTTTCTTT. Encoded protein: CASTWGPGTNTEAFF.

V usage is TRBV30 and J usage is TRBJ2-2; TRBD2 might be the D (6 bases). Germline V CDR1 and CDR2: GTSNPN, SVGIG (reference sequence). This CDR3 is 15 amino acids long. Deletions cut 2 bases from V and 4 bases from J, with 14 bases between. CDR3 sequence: CAWSNTAGGTGELFF. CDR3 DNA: TGTGCCTGGAGTAACACAGCGGGTGGCACCGGGGAGCTGTTTTTT.

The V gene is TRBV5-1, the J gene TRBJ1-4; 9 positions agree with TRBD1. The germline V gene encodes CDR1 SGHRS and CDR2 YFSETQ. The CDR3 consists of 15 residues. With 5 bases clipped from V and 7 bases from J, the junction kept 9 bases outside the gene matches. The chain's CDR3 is CASSPGGTGIEKLFF. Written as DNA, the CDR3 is TGCGCCAGCAGTCCCGGGGGGACAGGGATTGAAAAACTGTTTTTT.